This T cell receptor (beta chain) stems from a study of blood T cell repertoires in COVID-19. At the level of the study: Italy, Spain and the United States were the sources of the convalescent and acute COVID-19 samples. PBMCs, B-cell-depleted T cells, or T cells provided the cDNA or gDNA that made up the material.

V lost 8 bases to trimming and J lost 8 bases, with 12 bases between them. CDR3 length equals 11 residues. CDR1 and CDR2 (germline): MNHEY, SVGAGI. The authors' processing: Nucleated cell counts were estimated from reference gene primer amplification. This table comes from immunoSEQ multiplex PCR, and its TCRdb copy is limited to in-frame clones, with some not included. V, J and clone size derive from that table, while D and trimming were established from the DNA sequence. This sample has more than 250,000 clones, with about 85% found just once. The sequence came from a man younger than 35 with active or convalescent COVID-19. Specimen: peripheral blood. The chain employs TRBV6-5 and TRBJ1-1; D is perhaps TRBD1 (6 bases). CDR3 in DNA: TGTGCCAGCGGATTAGACAGGGAAGCTTTCTTT. It specifies CASGLDREAFF.